Reported below is one TCR beta chain. All included Susac syndrome patients satisfied recently defined diagnostic criteria for definite or probable disease. In germline, CDR1 is SGHDN, CDR2 FVKESK. V was pared by 4 bases and J by 1 base, with 7 bases of the junction left unmatched. This CDR3 is built from 15 residues. With random hexamers, reverse transcription was performed on about 0.45 to 1 ug of RNA. TCRdb re-called the immunoSEQ multiplex PCR reads with MiXCR, one entry per CDR3 protein. The sample lists 170,000 or so distinct CDR3 sequences, just under 95% occurring once. The record originates from a study of CD8 T cells in Susac syndrome.

Specimen: CD4+ T cells from PBMCs. This sequence joins TRBV14 and TRBJ2-7; 7 bases line up with TRBD1. This clonotype was sampled from a human donor with Susac syndrome. The CDR3 is CASSPTPGQSYEQYF. As DNA, the CDR3 is TGTGCCAGCAGCCCAACCCCGGGACAGTCCTACGAGCAGTACTTC.